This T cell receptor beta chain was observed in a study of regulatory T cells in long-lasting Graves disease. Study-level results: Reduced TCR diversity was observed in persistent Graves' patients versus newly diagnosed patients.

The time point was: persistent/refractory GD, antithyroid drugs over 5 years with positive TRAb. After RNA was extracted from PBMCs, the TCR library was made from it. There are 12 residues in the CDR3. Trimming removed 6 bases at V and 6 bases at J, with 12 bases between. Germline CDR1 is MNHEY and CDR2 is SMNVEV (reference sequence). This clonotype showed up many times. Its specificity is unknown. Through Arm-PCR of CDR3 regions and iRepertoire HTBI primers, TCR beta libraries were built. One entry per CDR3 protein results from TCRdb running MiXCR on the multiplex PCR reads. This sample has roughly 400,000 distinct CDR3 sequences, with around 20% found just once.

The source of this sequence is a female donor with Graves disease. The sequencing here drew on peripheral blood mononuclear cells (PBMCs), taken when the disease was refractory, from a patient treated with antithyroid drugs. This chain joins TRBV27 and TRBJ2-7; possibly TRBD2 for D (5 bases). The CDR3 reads CASSFPGSEQYF. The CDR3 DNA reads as TGTGCCAGCAGCTTCCCTGGGAGCGAGCAGTACTTC.